This T cell receptor beta chain derives from a study of CD8 T cells in Susac syndrome. Study-level information: Among the Susac syndrome patients sequenced, over 5 had active disease and 8 or 9 were in remission.

The CDR3 contains 11 residues. Germline CDR1 is SQVTM and CDR2 is ANQGSEA. Trimming pared 4 bases from V and 6 bases from J, leaving 10 bases between. This clonotype was seen only once. The RNA, about 0.5 to 1 ug, was put through reverse transcription using random hexamers. MiXCR, run by TCRdb on the immunoSEQ multiplex PCR reads, gives a single entry per CDR3 protein. The sample shows more than 150,000 distinct CDR3 sequences, about 95% of them seen only once. The chain employs TRBV29-1 and TRBJ2-7; no clear D gene. The origin of this receptor is a human donor with Susac syndrome. Sequencing was done on a sample of CD4+ T cells from PBMCs. The CDR3 loop is CSVVTNGEQYF. The DNA of the CDR3 is TGCAGCGTTGTGACAAACGGCGAGCAGTACTTC.